These T cell receptor beta chains were read from a single sample in a study of CD8+ T cells in alopecia areata. The method was immunoSEQ multiplex PCR; TCRdb's version includes in-frame clones alone and lacks a portion of them. The repertoire holds approximately 42,000 clones, around 71% seen once, with under 25% in the top ten. The source was CD8+ T cells sorted from blood, collected at week 4, from a patient treated with tofacitinib. The receptor set was obtained from a human donor with alopecia areata. Each CDR3 is given with its conserved first and last residue. The D gene is left open where the match is weak. Where a row states a size, it is once, few, many or the class of an expanded clone; other rows omit it.

TGTGCCTGGCAAATCAGGGGATCCGAGCAGTACTTC,CAWQIRGSEQYF,NA,12,TRBV30,TRBJ2-7,NA
TGTGCCAGCACCCCCTCGAGGGGGGGACAAGAGACCCAGTACTTC,CASTPSRGGQETQYF,NA,15,TRBV6-6,TRBJ2-5,NA
TGCAGCGTTGGGGACAACGAGCAGTTCTTC,CSVGDNEQFF,NA,10,TRBV29-1,TRBJ2-1,NA
TGCGCCAGCAGCCAAGTGAGGGCAGATACGCAGTATTTT,CASSQVRADTQYF,NA,13,TRBV4-1,TRBJ2-3,few
TGTGCCTGGAGTGTTTCGCATAACACTGAAGCTTTCTTT,CAWSVSHNTEAFF,NA,13,TRBV30,TRBJ1-1,NA
TGTGCCAGTAGTCCGGTATTAGCGGGGGGTTACAATGAGCAGTTCTTC,CASSPVLAGGYNEQFF,TRBD2,16,TRBV19,TRBJ2-1,NA
TGCAGCGTTGAGGGACAGGGTCATGAAAAACTGTTTTTT,CSVEGQGHEKLFF,TRBD1,13,TRBV29-1,TRBJ1-4,NA
TGTGCCAGCAGTTACTCAGACAGCACAGATACGCAGTATTTT,CASSYSDSTDTQYF,NA,14,TRBV6-5,TRBJ2-3,NA
TGTGCCAGCAGTTACCAAGGGGGGAGAGAGACCCAGTACTTC,CASSYQGGRETQYF,NA,14,TRBV6-6,TRBJ2-5,NA
TGTGCCAGCACCTTGACTAGGCAGGGGGTCTACGAGCAGTACTTC,CASTLTRQGVYEQYF,NA,15,TRBV6-6,TRBJ2-7,NA
TGTGCCTGGAGTTCTTCGTCCTACGAGCAGTACTTC,CAWSSSSYEQYF,NA,12,TRBV30,TRBJ2-7,NA
TGTGCCAGCAGTGACCGGACTGGGCAAGAGACCCAGTACTTC,CASSDRTGQETQYF,NA,14,TRBV2,TRBJ2-5,NA
TGCAGCGTTCTTCGCCGGGACGGGCCCTACGAGCAGTACTTC,CSVLRRDGPYEQYF,NA,14,TRBV29-1,TRBJ2-7,few
TGCAGCGTTTTTGGGGAAACCTACGAGCAGTACTTC,CSVFGETYEQYF,NA,12,TRBV29-1,TRBJ2-7,NA
TGTGCCACCAAGGGAGGGGTCCACGAGCAGTACTTC,CATKGGVHEQYF,TRBD2,12,TRBV2,TRBJ2-7,NA
TGTGCCAGCAGCTTGGCGACGGGGGGTGAAGCTTTCTTT,CASSLATGGEAFF,NA,13,TRBV11-3,TRBJ1-1,NA
TGTGCCTGGAGTGTGTGGGAGGGCAATCAGCCCCAGCATTTT,CAWSVWEGNQPQHF,NA,14,TRBV30,TRBJ1-5,NA
TGTGCCACCAGCAGAAAAATACAGACCGCCTACGAGCAGTACTTC,CATSRKIQTAYEQYF,NA,15,TRBV15,TRBJ2-7,NA
TGCGCCAGCAGCCAAGATGTGTCGGACTACGAGCAGTACTTC,CASSQDVSDYEQYF,NA,14,TRBV4-3,TRBJ2-7,NA
TGTGCCTGGAGTGATGGAAACATTCAGTACTTC,CAWSDGNIQYF,NA,11,TRBV30,TRBJ2-4,NA
TGCGCCAGCAGCCAACAAAGGGGTCCCAATCAGCCCCAGCATTTT,CASSQQRGPNQPQHF,NA,15,TRBV4-3,TRBJ1-5,once
TGCGCCAGCAGCTCCGGTAGGGGGTCATACGAGCAGTACTTC,CASSSGRGSYEQYF,NA,14,TRBV4-3,TRBJ2-7,NA
TGTGCCACCAGCAGAACCGGGACAGACAATGAGCAGTTCTTC,CATSRTGTDNEQFF,TRBD1,14,TRBV15,TRBJ2-1,NA
TGTGCCAGCAGTGAGTGGGATGAGAATCAGCCCCAGCATTTT,CASSEWDENQPQHF,NA,14,TRBV6-1,TRBJ1-5,many
TGCGCCAGCAGCCAAGATCTTGGCAGCTACGAGCAGTACTTC,CASSQDLGSYEQYF,NA,14,TRBV4-3,TRBJ2-7,NA
TGTGCCAGCAGACCAGGAGGAGGAGATACGCAGTATTTT,CASRPGGGDTQYF,NA,13,TRBV7-9,TRBJ2-3,many
TGTGCCAGCAGCTTCCTTAGCGGGGGCCGGGAGACCCAGTACTTC,CASSFLSGGRETQYF,TRBD2,15,TRBV7-8,TRBJ2-5,NA